This T cell receptor (beta chain) was sequenced during a study of cytomegalovirus exposure and HLA in healthy donors. The V gene's germline CDR1 is MRHNA and CDR2 SNTAGT. V lost 6 bases to trimming and J lost 5 bases; unmatched junction nucleotides: 16. The CDR3 is 16 amino acids. The PCR made use of 60 Vbeta and 13 Jbeta primers. The protocol was immunoSEQ multiplex PCR, while the TCRdb copy is restricted to in-frame clones and leaves out a portion. The table lists fewer than 130,000 clones, around 80% of them singletons. Sample: PBMCs. The J gene is TRBJ2-7, the V gene TRBV6-4, with 7 nucleotides matching TRBD2. This sequence originates from a female donor in good health and CMV-seropositive. The CDR3 nucleotides are TGTGCCAGCAGATCACCGCCTAGCGGCCTTCTAGACGAGCAGTACTTC. Translated, it gives CASRSPPSGLLDEQYF.